The clone carrying this TCR beta chain was observed a handful of times. Antigen unknown. The record originates from a study of regulatory T cells in long-lasting Graves disease. Study-level information: Patients with persistent Graves' disease had over 5 years of antithyroid drugs and persistent TSH receptor antibodies.

Study-level results: It was in persistent disease that TRBV28, TRBJ1-2 and TRBJ2-5 were favored.

In building TCR beta libraries, iRepertoire HTBI primers were used together with Arm-PCR of CDR3 regions. Using its own MiXCR run on the multiplex PCR reads, TCRdb lists one record per CDR3 protein. Seen here are about 660,000 distinct CDR3 sequences, 25% to 35% observed once, and the top ten hold 40% to 55%. V gave up 5 bases and J gave up 11 bases; unmatched junction bases: 5. Germline CDR1 is DFQATT and CDR2 is SNEGSKA (reference sequence). This CDR3 has 11 residues. The time point denotes: persistent/refractory GD, antithyroid drugs over 5 years with positive TRAb. The TCR library was prepared using RNA isolated from PBMCs.

The TCR sequence derives from a female donor with Graves disease. Source: peripheral blood mononuclear cells (PBMCs), taken when the disease was refractory, from a patient treated with antithyroid drugs. The chain is built from TRBV20-1 and TRBJ1-1; TRBD1 matches 10 bases. In DNA, the CDR3 is TGCAGTGCTCTCGGGACAGGGGAGGCTTTCTTT. Protein product: CSALGTGEAFF.